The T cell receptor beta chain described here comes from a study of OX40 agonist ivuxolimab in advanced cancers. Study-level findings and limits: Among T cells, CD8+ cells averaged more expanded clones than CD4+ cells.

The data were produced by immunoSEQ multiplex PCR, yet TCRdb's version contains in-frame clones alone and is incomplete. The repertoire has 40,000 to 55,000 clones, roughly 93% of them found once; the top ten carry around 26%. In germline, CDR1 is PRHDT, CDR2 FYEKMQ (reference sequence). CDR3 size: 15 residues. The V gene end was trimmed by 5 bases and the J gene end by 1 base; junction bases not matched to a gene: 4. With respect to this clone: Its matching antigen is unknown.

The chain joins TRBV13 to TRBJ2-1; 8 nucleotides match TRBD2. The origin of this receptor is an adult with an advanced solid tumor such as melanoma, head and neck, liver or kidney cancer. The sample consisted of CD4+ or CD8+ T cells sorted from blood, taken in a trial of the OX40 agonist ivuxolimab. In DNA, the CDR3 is TGTGCCAGCAGCCTACTAGCGGATTCCTACAATGAGCAGTTCTTC. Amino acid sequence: CASSLLADSYNEQFF.